The rows below give T cell receptor beta chains drawn from one sample of a study of Ad26.COV2.S vaccination and SARS-CoV-2 variants. Here immunoSEQ multiplex PCR was the method, and the copy in TCRdb shows in-frame clones only, minus some. The sample consists of around 250,000 clones, around 85% of them appearing once. Material: peripheral blood, obtained in a trial of Ad26.COV2.S vaccine versus placebo. The receptors here all came from a person between 18 and 59 years old who received the Ad26.COV2.S COVID-19 vaccine or a placebo. CDR3s include the opening cysteine and the closing phenylalanine or tryptophan. Each record gives: V gene, J gene, D gene, clone size, CDR3 protein, CDR3 DNA. The D gene is left open where the match is weak. For some rows the clone size is stated as once, few or many, or as a class when expanded; others skip it.

V: TRBV10-3; J: TRBJ1-4; D: NA; size: NA; CDR3: CAISERGGQEKLFF; DNA: TGTGCCATCAGTGAACGGGGGGGGCAGGAAAAACTGTTTTTT
V: TRBV18; J: TRBJ2-3; D: NA; size: NA; CDR3: CASSTTRGTDTQYF; DNA: TGTGCCAGTTCTACGACCAGGGGCACAGATACGCAGTATTTT
V: TRBV6-5; J: TRBJ1-2; D: NA; size: NA; CDR3: CASSPGYGYTF; DNA: TGTGCCAGCAGTCCAGGGTACGGCTACACCTTC
V: TRBV7-9; J: TRBJ1-4; D: TRBD1; size: NA; CDR3: CASSPGQAINEKLFF; DNA: TGTGCCAGCAGCCCTGGACAGGCGATTAATGAAAAACTGTTTTTT
V: TRBV27; J: TRBJ1-2; D: NA; size: NA; CDR3: CASSLTGIRGYTF; DNA: TGTGCCAGCAGTTTGACGGGTATTCGGGGCTACACCTTC
V: TRBV6-2/TRBV6-3; J: TRBJ2-3; D: NA; size: NA; CDR3: CASTPHLGPGTDTQYF; DNA: TGTGCCAGCACCCCGCATTTGGGGCCGGGCACAGATACGCAGTATTTT
V: TRBV14; J: TRBJ1-2; D: NA; size: NA; CDR3: CASSQRRGDLVGYTF; DNA: TGTGCCAGCAGCCAAAGAAGAGGCGACCTCGTTGGCTACACCTTC
V: TRBV19; J: TRBJ2-4; D: NA; size: NA; CDR3: CASSIDITGGAGLQYF; DNA: TGTGCCAGTAGTATAGATATCACGGGGGGCGCGGGTCTTCAGTACTTC
V: TRBV6-5; J: TRBJ1-1; D: NA; size: NA; CDR3: CASRYADSHLPEAFF; DNA: TGTGCCAGCAGGTACGCGGACAGCCATCTCCCTGAAGCTTTCTTT
V: TRBV1; J: TRBJ2-1; D: NA; size: few; CDR3: CTSSQALPGGNEQFF; DNA: TGCACCAGCAGCCAAGCTCTCCCCGGGGGCAATGAGCAGTTCTTC